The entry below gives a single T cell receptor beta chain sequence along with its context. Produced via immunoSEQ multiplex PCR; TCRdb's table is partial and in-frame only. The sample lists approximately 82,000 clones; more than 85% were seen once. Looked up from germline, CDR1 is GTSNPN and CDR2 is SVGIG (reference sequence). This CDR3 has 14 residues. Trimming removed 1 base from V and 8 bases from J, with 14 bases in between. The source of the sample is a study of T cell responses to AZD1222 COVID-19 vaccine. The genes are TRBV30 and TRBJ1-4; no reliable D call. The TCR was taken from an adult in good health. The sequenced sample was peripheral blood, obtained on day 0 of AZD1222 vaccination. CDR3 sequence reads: CAWSALSAGEKLFF. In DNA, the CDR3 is TGTGCCTGGAGTGCCCTCTCGGCGGGGGAAAAACTGTTTTTT.